This TCR beta chain derives from a study of identical twins. TCRdb recomputed calls from the 5' RACE reads with MiXCR, one row per CDR3 protein. The sample yields around 670,000 distinct CDR3 sequences, around 6% seen once. This clonotype has at least ten counts. J lost 5 bases, V lost 6 bases, and 8 bases had no gene match. The CDR3 is 14 amino acids. CDR1 is ENHRY and CDR2 is SYGVKD in the germline V gene. The TCR comes from a man aged 18 to 29 in good health. Sequences were obtained from naive T cells sorted from blood. The genes are TRBV10-3 and TRBJ2-5; 8 positions agree with TRBD1. CDR3 in amino acids: CAIRGQGGIETQYF. As DNA, the CDR3 is TGTGCCATCAGAGGACAGGGCGGGATCGAGACCCAGTACTTC.